Listed below are T cell receptor beta chains from one sample, sequenced in a study of shared clonotypes between healthy human individuals. TCRdb's table, derived via immunoSEQ multiplex PCR, lists solely in-frame clones and lacks some. The sample includes about a million clones, around 74% seen only once; the top ten take about 1.5%. The sample consisted of memory CD4+ T cells sorted from blood. The receptor source for this set is a man younger than 30 in good health. The CDR3 runs from the conserved cysteine through the conserved F or W. D genes are given only for firm matches. Part of the rows lack a size; the others show once, few, many or a class for expanded clones.

d_call	clone_size	cdr3_length	v_call	j_call	cdr3_aa	cdr3_nt
NA	once	15	TRBV5-1	TRBJ2-3	CASSPERPPPDTQYF	TGCGCCAGCAGCCCGGAACGGCCTCCCCCCGATACGCAGTATTTT
NA	few	13	TRBV9	TRBJ1-1	CASSGVGDTEAFF	TGTGCCAGCAGCGGTGTAGGTGACACTGAAGCTTTCTTT
TRBD2	NA	14	TRBV5-1	TRBJ2-1	CASSPGTSLYEQFF	TGCGCCAGCAGCCCGGGGACTAGTTTGTATGAGCAGTTCTTC
NA	NA	21	TRBV19	TRBJ2-2	CASSIDWVLSLSRMGTGELFF	TGTGCCAGTAGTATAGATTGGGTCTTGAGTCTCTCCCGTATGGGTACGGGGGAGCTGTTTTTT
TRBD2	few	14	TRBV29-1	TRBJ2-3	CSVTPSGVTDTQYF	TGCAGCGTTACCCCTAGCGGGGTCACAGATACGCAGTATTTT
NA	NA	14	TRBV2	TRBJ2-7	CASSDSGPGNEQYF	TGTGCCAGCAGTGACAGCGGACCCGGCAACGAGCAGTACTTC
NA	once	14	TRBV7-8	TRBJ2-7	CASSPGRGEYEQYF	TGTGCCAGCAGCCCGGGCAGGGGGGAATACGAGCAGTACTTC
TRBD1	NA	14	TRBV6-6	TRBJ2-7	CASRTGTGTYEQYF	TGTGCCAGCAGGACCGGGACAGGGACCTACGAGCAGTACTTC
NA	once	13	TRBV7-3	TRBJ2-7	CASSLRSGYEQYF	TGTGCCAGCAGCTTAAGATCCGGATACGAGCAGTACTTC
TRBD2	many	17	TRBV5-1	TRBJ2-3	CASSLTPGLALADTQYF	TGCGCCAGCAGCTTAACCCCGGGACTAGCTTTGGCAGATACGCAGTATTTT
NA	once	12	TRBV28	TRBJ1-5	CASQGGNQPQHF	TGTGCCAGCCAGGGCGGCAATCAGCCCCAGCATTTT
NA	NA	15	TRBV11-2	TRBJ2-2	CASSFGRETTGELFF	TGTGCCAGCAGCTTTGGACGGGAAACCACCGGGGAGCTGTTTTTT
NA	NA	11	TRBV7-2	TRBJ2-5	CASSGWETQYF	TGTGCCAGCAGCGGGTGGGAGACCCAGTACTTC
NA	NA	14	TRBV19	TRBJ2-3	CATSDLAGADTQYF	TGTGCCACCTCCGACCTAGCTGGCGCAGATACGCAGTATTTT
NA	NA	8	TRBV7-9	TRBJ2-7	CAKAGQYF	TGTGCCAAAGCGGGGCAGTACTTC
TRBD1	NA	15	TRBV5-1	TRBJ1-4	CASSWEDRTNEKLFF	TGCGCCAGCAGCTGGGAGGACAGGACTAATGAAAAACTGTTTTTT
NA	NA	14	TRBV18	TRBJ2-1	CASSLDRGGFEQFF	TGTGCCAGCTCTCTCGACAGGGGAGGGTTTGAGCAGTTCTTC
NA	NA	14	TRBV7-2	TRBJ2-7	CASSLEWQGYEQYF	TGTGCCAGCAGCTTAGAATGGCAGGGCTACGAGCAGTACTTC
NA	NA	15	TRBV19	TRBJ2-2	CASSIEDQLTGELFF	TGTGCCAGTAGTATCGAGGACCAATTAACCGGGGAGCTGTTTTTT
TRBD2	NA	14	TRBV7-2	TRBJ2-7	CASSTRLAGYEQYF	TGTGCCAGCAGCACACGACTAGCGGGCTACGAGCAGTACTTC
NA	NA	13	TRBV4-3	TRBJ1-2	CASSQVGGEGYTF	TGCGCCAGCAGCCAAGTTGGAGGGGAAGGCTACACCTTC
NA	NA	12	TRBV30	TRBJ2-2	CAWSRNTGELFF	TGTGCCTGGAGTAGGAACACCGGGGAGCTGTTTTTT
NA	NA	14	TRBV7-3	TRBJ2-2	CASSTSRNTGELFF	TGTGCCAGCTCAACCTCAAGGAACACCGGGGAGCTGTTTTTT
TRBD1	NA	14	TRBV5-1	TRBJ1-6	CASSSGTENSPLHF	TGCGCCAGCAGCTCCGGGACAGAAAATTCACCCCTCCACTTT
TRBD2	NA	13	TRBV10-3	TRBJ2-7	CAIRVSGTYEQYF	TGTGCCATCAGAGTTAGCGGGACCTACGAGCAGTACTTC
NA	few	14	TRBV30	TRBJ2-5	CAWGAGTGSETQYF	TGTGCCTGGGGGGCCGGGACGGGATCGGAGACCCAGTACTTC
NA	NA	14	TRBV7-3	TRBJ2-5	CASSLGGAKETQYF	TGTGCCAGCAGCTTAGGGGGCGCAAAAGAGACCCAGTACTTC
TRBD2	NA	15	TRBV7-8	TRBJ2-3	CASSLSGVSTDTQYF	TGTGCCAGCAGCCTCAGCGGGGTGAGCACAGATACGCAGTATTTT
NA	NA	17	TRBV2	TRBJ2-5	CASRAERLAGVEETQYF	TGTGCCAGCAGGGCTGAGCGACTGGCCGGAGTGGAAGAGACCCAGTACTTC
NA	once	16	TRBV14	TRBJ1-3	CASSRNAGGSGNTIYF	TGTGCCAGCAGCCGGAACGCGGGCGGCTCTGGAAACACCATATATTTT
NA	NA	14	TRBV7-6	TRBJ1-2	CASSLGEGSRGYTF	TGTGCCAGCAGCTTAGGCGAGGGGTCGAGGGGCTACACCTTC